The next 15 T cell receptor beta chains were all read from a single sample in a study of OX40 agonist ivuxolimab in advanced cancers. Clones were read by immunoSEQ multiplex PCR, and TCRdb kept only the in-frame ones, dropping some. The sample includes fewer than 50,000 clones, around 92% of them seen just once. The source material was CD4+ or CD8+ T cells sorted from blood, sampled in a trial of the OX40 agonist ivuxolimab. These receptors all come from an adult with an advanced solid tumor such as melanoma, head and neck, liver or kidney cancer.

This chain joins TRBV5-4 and TRBJ1-1; D is uncertain. The CDR3 contains 13 residues. V lost 2 bases and J lost 1, with 6 bases in between. Germline V gene data show CDR1 as SGHNT and CDR2 as YYREEE (reference sequence). The CDR3 is CASSFGKNTEAFF. The CDR3, as DNA: TGTGCCAGCAGCTTTGGGAAGAACACTGAAGCTTTCTTT.

The chain uses TRBV28 and TRBJ2-1; D is unclear. The CDR3 totals 14 residues. The V gene lost 1 base and the J gene lost 8 bases, with 12 bases spanning the gap. Germline V gives CDR1 MDHEN, CDR2 SYDVKM. CDR3 region: CASSLSPRWHEQFF. The CDR3 region has the DNA TGTGCCAGCAGTTTATCGCCTAGGTGGCATGAGCAGTTCTTC.

This sequence joins TRBV6-1 and TRBJ2-7, with a possible D match to TRBD2 (5 bases). V was trimmed by 7 bases and J by 5 bases, leaving 12 bases between them. Per the germline V gene, CDR1 is MNHNS and CDR2 is SASEGT. The CDR3 is 12 amino acids. For the CDR3, the DNA is TGTGCCAGCATGAGGGTGTGGGACGAGCAGTACTTC. Its protein is CASMRVWDEQYF.

The chain joins TRBV27 to TRBJ2-7; D assignment may be TRBD1 or TRBD2 (7 bases each). The CDR3 totals 14 residues. Germline CDR1 and CDR2: MNHEY and SMNVEV (reference sequence). The V gene lost 5 bases and the J gene lost 1 base, with 12 bases spanning the gap. The CDR3 here is CASSLQGGSYEQYF. The CDR3 bases are TGTGCCAGCAGTCTCCAGGGGGGGTCCTACGAGCAGTACTTC.

This chain uses TRBV27 with TRBJ1-2; 8 bases line up with TRBD1. Germline-derived CDR1 and CDR2 are MNHEY and SMNVEV (reference sequence). The ends lost 6 bases at V and 6 bases at J; junction bases unmatched: 6. The CDR3 runs 13 residues. Written as DNA, the CDR3 is TGTGCCAGCAGCCCGACAGGGGACCATGGCTACACCTTC. Its translation: CASSPTGDHGYTF.

The chain recombines TRBV19 with TRBJ2-2; D is undetermined. Germline V lookup: CDR1 LNHDA, CDR2 SQIVND (reference sequence). There are 12 residues in the CDR3. Trimming took 9 bases from V and 5 from J, leaving 10 bases between them. This CDR3 reads CASGEMTGELFF. The CDR3 DNA sequence: TGTGCCAGCGGAGAGATGACCGGGGAGCTGTTTTTT.

The chain links TRBV28 to TRBJ2-7, with D perhaps matching TRBD2 (6 bases). Germline lookup yields CDR1 MDHEN and CDR2 SYDVKM. V lost 3 bases to trimming and J lost 3 bases, with 9 bases between them. The CDR3 has 13 residues. The CDR3 spells CASSFGGIYEQYF. The DNA for the CDR3 is TGTGCCAGCAGTTTTGGCGGGATCTACGAGCAGTACTTC.

This chain connects TRBV28 to TRBJ1-5; no clear D. Germline CDR1 and CDR2: MDHEN and SYDVKM. The CDR3 extends over 12 amino acids. The ends were cut back, 5 bases at V and 3 bases at J, with 5 bases in the middle. The CDR3: CASSAFNQPQHF. CDR3 DNA: TGTGCCAGCAGTGCCTTCAATCAGCCCCAGCATTTT. Combining the CDR3 with reference TRBV28 and TRBJ1-5 gives the whole variable domain DVKVTQSSRYLVKRTGEKVFLECVQDMDHENMFWYRQDPGLGLRLIYFSYDVKMKEKGDIPEGYSVSREKKERFSLILESASTNQTSMYLCASSAFNQPQHFGDGTRLSIL.

This chain connects TRBV15 to TRBJ2-3; D possibly corresponds to TRBD2 (5 bases). Germline CDR1 and CDR2: LNHNV and YYDKDF (reference sequence). The ends were cut back, 5 bases at V and 2 bases at J, with 17 bases in the middle. The length of the CDR3 is 16 residues. CDR3 nucleotides: TGTGCCACCAGCGGTAGCGCGAGAGGGCCCACAGATACGCAGTATTTT. Protein product: CATSGSARGPTDTQYF. Looking up the rest from reference TRBV15 and TRBJ2-3 gives the full variable domain: DAMVIQNPRYQVTQFGKPVTLSCSQTLNHNVMYWYQQKSSQAPKLLFHYYDKDFNNEADTPDNFQSRRPNTSFCFLDIRSPGLGDTAMYLCATSGSARGPTDTQYFGPGTRLTVL.

The V call is TRBV6-1, the J call TRBJ1-2; D possibly corresponds to TRBD1 (5 bases). V lost 4 bases, J lost 6 bases, and 21 bases lay in between. Germline V gives CDR1 MNHNS, CDR2 SASEGT. This CDR3 comprises 16 residues. DNA of the CDR3: TGTGCCAGCAGTGCCCCCGGGACCCTCAGTTACCATGGCTACACCTTC. It codes for CASSAPGTLSYHGYTF.

The rearrangement links TRBV28 to TRBJ2-7, with D perhaps TRBD2 (5 bases). Trimming removed 4 bases at V and 5 bases at J, with 15 bases between. This CDR3 is built from 14 residues. Germline V gene lookup returns CDR1 MDHEN and CDR2 SYDVKM. The DNA of the CDR3 is TGTGCCAGCAGTTCCCGCTTAGCGCCTCACGAGCAGTACTTC. It codes for CASSSRLAPHEQYF.

V is TRBV19 and J is TRBJ2-5, with TRBD1 matching 10 bases. CDR3 length: 15 amino acids. The V segment lost 5 bases and the J segment 0 bases; nucleotides outside the gene matches: 3. The germline CDR1 and CDR2 sequences are LNHDA and SQIVND (reference sequence). This CDR3 reads CASSPGTGDQETQYF. DNA for the CDR3: TGTGCCAGTAGTCCCGGGACAGGGGACCAAGAGACCCAGTACTTC.

Comments on this clone: This sample also contains other DNA sequences that code for the same CDR3. The chain uses TRBV27 and TRBJ2-1, with D perhaps matching TRBD2 (5 bases). V was pared by 5 bases and J by 0 bases, with 11 bases between. This CDR3 is 15 amino acids long. Germline V gene lookup returns CDR1 MNHEY and CDR2 SMNVEV (reference sequence). The CDR3 protein is CASSLSGSSYNEQFF. CDR3 in DNA: TGTGCCAGCAGTCTTTCGGGGAGCTCCTACAATGAGCAGTTCTTC.

This clone was seen once. The V call is TRBV27, the J call TRBJ2-3; 7 bases match TRBD2. Unmatched junction bases numbered 18, after V lost 9 bases and J lost 3 bases. The germline V gene encodes CDR1 MNHEY and CDR2 SMNVEV (reference sequence). This CDR3 has 17 amino acids. CDR3 nucleotides: TGTGCCAGTTGGGTGGGGCCTAGCGGCTTAACTACAGATACGCAGTATTTT. Translating gives CASWVGPSGLTTDTQYF.

This chain joins TRBV19 and TRBJ1-2, with D possibly TRBD1 on 6 matching bases. V dropped 8 bases and J dropped 8 bases, with 9 bases sitting between them. The CDR3 consists of 10 residues. The V gene's germline CDR1 is LNHDA and CDR2 SQIVND (reference sequence). The DNA of the CDR3 is TGTGCCAGTGAGGGGGACGGCTACACCTTC. This codes for CASEGDGYTF.